The text below deals with one TCR beta chain. Its antigen has not been determined. No base qualities exist here, and no much larger clone lies one base off it. The data stem from a study of CD8+ T cells in alopecia areata (dated by TCRdb to 2016 to 2019). Describing the broader study: The treated patients took part in an open-label pilot trial in which moderate-to-severe alopecia areata was treated with oral tofacitinib at 5 to 10 mg twice daily. Patients received tofacitinib for 6 to 18 months and were then followed off drug for 6 months to check for delayed response and recurrence. High-throughput TCRbeta sequencing was used to examine T cell clonal expansion in alopecia areata in both the C3H/HeJ mouse model and human patients. On the human side, TCRbeta sequencing was run on scalp tissue and on sorted CD4+ and CD8+ peripheral blood T cells from healthy controls and from alopecia areata patients with either patchy or totalis/universalis disease. Biopsies were taken from tofacitinib-treated patients at baseline and again at 4 and 24 weeks into treatment, and several of those patients also had a later scalp biopsy. Clonality in the scalp was compared among normal scalp (n=4), patchy alopecia areata scalp (n=8), and alopecia totalis/universalis scalp (n=8). RNA was extracted with the PAXgene miRNA kit for fixed scalp, the miRNeasy kit for PBMCs, and the RNeasy kit for mouse skin. Amplification of TCRbeta CDR3 regions was done by immunoSEQ multiplex PCR using 35 Vbeta forward primers and 13 Jbeta reverse primers.

Broad study findings and their caveats: Shared TCR sequences between patients were less evident than in mice, which may be partly attributable to HLA diversity in the patient population. Unlike mouse skin, where gammadelta T cells dominate, normal human skin contains resident alphabeta T cells that get sequenced too, which complicates analysis of the scalp TCR repertoire. Compared with normal scalp, lesional scalp had higher clonality and more expanded CD8+ clones, particularly in alopecia totalis/universalis, a pattern that suggests antigenic drive.

Receptor amplification or capture employed the immunoSEQ multiplex PCR assay. RNA was extracted from all samples and reverse transcribed into cDNA, which served as template for TCR sequencing. SuperScript III was used for first-strand cDNA synthesis, primed with a 2:1 mix of oligo-dT and random hexamers. Amplification bias was assessed with a synthetic immune receptor repertoire, and residual bias was removed computationally. Processing in the source paper ran as follows. After raw reads were preprocessed to remove errors, the CDR3 was defined following IMGT conventions as running from the conserved cysteine to phenylalanine. Clonality was computed by normalizing Shannon entropy by log2 of the number of productive unique TCRs and subtracting the result from 1. CD4 or CD8 identity of scalp clones was inferred by cross-referencing scalp TCRbeta sequences with sorted blood CD4 and CD8 repertoires. TCRdb stores this immuneACCESS table with in-frame sequences only. Part of the clones is absent; in the studies checked, under half of the shortfall reflects unresolved V genes, and no reason is known for the rest. Clone size and the V and J calls come from that table; the DNA yielded D and trimming. The sample table lists about 180,000 clones, approximately 62% of them with a count of one. 1.5% to 2% of the sample is taken by the ten largest.

Reading the label with the study, this specimen's time point is: baseline before oral tofacitinib. Peripheral blood and lesional scalp punch biopsies were obtained from patients with alopecia areata. PBMCs were isolated by density centrifugation and stained for CD3, CD4 and CD8, after which CD4+ and CD8+ T cells were sorted on a FACSAria. V and J lose 6 bases and 11 bases, and a span of 13 bases separates them. As encoded in the germline V gene, CDR1 is SQVTM while CDR2 is ANQGSEA. Reading from cysteine to phenylalanine, the CDR3 counts 10 amino acids. The DNA shown is the 30-base CDR3, in frame from base 1.

Sequenced here: CD4+ T cells sorted from blood, sampled at week 0. This receptor was obtained from a human donor with alopecia areata. The chain joins TRBV29-1 to TRBJ1-1, with the identity of the D gene unclear. The nucleotide sequence reads TGCAGCGTCTTACATGACGGGGCTTTCTTT. It translates to CSVLHDGAFF.